What follows are 10 T cell receptor beta chains derived from one specimen sequenced in a study of T cells in Graves' hyperthyroidism and ophthalmopathy. Amplified TCR beta CDR3 regions came from RNA transcripts. Initially, a first-round RT-PCR of the TCR CDR3 employed the HTBI primer set. MiXCR was run by TCRdb on the multiplex PCR reads, yielding one entry per CDR3 protein. Among about 270,000 distinct CDR3 sequences listed, approximately 23% were seen once. The specimen was blood. The receptors here all came from a woman in her forties with Graves' ophthalmopathy.

This clonotype was found many times. The rearrangement joins TRBV19 to TRBJ2-2; 8 positions match TRBD1. Germline V CDR1 and CDR2: LNHDA, SQIVND (reference sequence). There are 16 residues in the CDR3. Trimming took 5 bases from V and 9 from J; bases not matched to a gene: 14. The CDR3 sequence is CASSPGTGPGARELFF. The CDR3 coding sequence is TGTGCCAGTAGTCCGGGGACAGGCCCTGGAGCCAGGGAGCTGTTTTTT.

The rearrangement uses TRBV6-5 and TRBJ2-7; the D is unclear. The CDR3 is 16 amino acids. Trimming left V 0 bases short and J 0 bases short, with 12 bases between. CDR1 is MNHEY, CDR2 SVGAGI, per germline. The CDR3 region has the DNA TGTGCCAGCAGTTACTCGATTGGGCGATACTCCTACGAGCAGTACTTC. As protein: CASSYSIGRYSYEQYF.

This clonotype showed up many times. The rearrangement joins TRBV2 to TRBJ2-5; no clear D. The V and J ends lost 1 base and 6 bases respectively, with 0 bases between them. The germline V gene encodes CDR1 SNHLY and CDR2 FYNNEI. The length of the CDR3 is 10 residues. The CDR3 region is CASSEETQYF. CDR3 DNA sequence: TGTGCCAGCAGTGAAGAGACCCAGTACTTC.

This clonotype has ten or more counts. The chain uses TRBV20-1 and TRBJ1-5; TRBD1 matches 7 bases. The CDR3 extends over 14 amino acids. Germline lookup yields CDR1 DFQATT and CDR2 SNEGSKA (reference sequence). Trimming took 3 bases from V and 3 from J; bases not matched to a gene: 5. The CDR3 is CSAREQGNNQPQHF. CDR3 DNA sequence: TGCAGTGCTAGGGAACAGGGGAACAATCAGCCCCAGCATTTT.

Ten or more counts support this clonotype. The chain joins TRBV20-1 to TRBJ2-5; 12 bases line up with TRBD2. Germline V gene data show CDR1 as DFQATT and CDR2 as SNEGSKA (reference sequence). V gave up 6 bases and J gave up 0 bases; unmatched junction bases: 5. The CDR3 runs to 15 residues. Written as DNA, the CDR3 is TGCAGTGCCAGGGGGACTAGCGGGTACCAAGAGACCCAGTACTTC. Its protein product is CSARGTSGYQETQYF.

This sequence joins TRBV20-1 and TRBJ1-5; TRBD1 is a possible D gene (5 bases). Per germline, CDR1 DFQATT and CDR2 SNEGSKA (reference sequence). The CDR3 runs 15 residues. V was pared by 1 base and J by 2 bases, with 12 bases between. DNA for the CDR3: TGCAGTGCTAGAGGTAGGCGGGGGGGCAATCAGCCCCAGCATTTT. Translating gives CSARGRRGGNQPQHF.

This clonotype has at least ten counts. The chain employs TRBV13 and TRBJ2-7; no clear D. The CDR3 is 13 residues long. The V gene's germline CDR1 is PRHDT and CDR2 FYEKMQ (reference sequence). Trimming removed 2 bases from V and 6 bases from J, with 11 bases in between. The CDR3 here is CASSLSPTREQYF. For the CDR3, the DNA is TGTGCCAGCAGCTTATCCCCGACACGCGAGCAGTACTTC.

This clonotype was detected many times. V gene TRBV6-1 combines with J gene TRBJ2-2, with 14 bases matching TRBD2. The germline CDR1 and CDR2 sequences are MNHNS and SASEGT. After removal of 4 bases from V and 4 bases from J, the junction contained 11 bases not matched to a gene. CDR3 length equals 19 residues. The CDR3 DNA is TGTGCCAGCAGTGGGCGACTAGCGGGAGGGCCGCCGGGCACCGGGGAGCTGTTTTTT. Translating gives CASSGRLAGGPPGTGELFF.

This chain uses TRBV28 with TRBJ2-7; tentative D call: TRBD2 (5 bases). This CDR3 is 14 amino acids long. V lost 7 bases and J lost 7, with 20 bases in between. Looked up from germline, CDR1 is MDHEN and CDR2 is SYDVKM. CDR3 bases: TGTGCCAGCAAACCGCGAAGAGGGAACAATGAGCAGTACTTC. It codes for CASKPRRGNNEQYF. Full variable domain (outside the CDR3, taken from reference TRBV28 and TRBJ2-7): DVKVTQSSRYLVKRTGEKVFLECVQDMDHENMFWYRQDPGLGLRLIYFSYDVKMKEKGDIPEGYSVSREKKERFSLILESASTNQTSMYLCASKPRRGNNEQYFGPGTRLTVT.

This rearrangement joins TRBV28 to TRBJ2-7; 7 bases line up with TRBD2. Losses at the gene ends were 4 bases for V and 11 bases for J; bases not matched to a gene: 5. The length of the CDR3 is 11 residues. CDR1 is MDHEN, CDR2 SYDVKM, per germline. CDR3 region: CASSWGRGEYF. The CDR3 nucleotides are TGTGCCAGCAGTTGGGGTCGGGGGGAGTACTTC.